This T cell receptor beta chain emerged from a study of blood T cell repertoires in COVID-19. Participants were aged about 18 to 100 years from about two dozen US areas. Researchers sorted participants into cohorts using their self-reported clinical history. As handled by the study authors: Researchers report that nucleated cell counts were estimated from reference gene primer amplification. The method was immunoSEQ multiplex PCR; TCRdb's version includes in-frame clones alone and lacks a portion of them. The V and J calls and clone size come from that table; D and trimming were worked out from the DNA. This table has around 380,000 clones, about 87% appearing once. V shed 4 bases and J shed 2 bases, with 5 bases lying between them. The germline V gene has CDR1 SGHDT and CDR2 YYEEEE. The CDR3 is 12 residues long.

The TCR originated in a man younger than 40 who had recovered from COVID-19. Sequences were obtained from PBMCs or T cells enriched from blood (not recorded which). The rearrangement uses TRBV5-6 and TRBJ2-3; the D is unclear. CDR3 coding DNA: TGTGCCAGCAGCCCAAACACAGATACGCAGTATTTT. It codes for CASSPNTDTQYF.